Each of the 23 T cell receptor beta chains below was sequenced from the same sample in a study of graft-versus-host responses after intestinal transplantation. TCRdb keeps only in-frame clones here, not all; method: immunoSEQ multiplex PCR. The sample comprises 100,000 or so clones, more than 85% of which are singletons, and roughly 0.17% rests with the top ten. The antigens for these receptors are not known. The sequencing here drew on unstimulated CD4+ T cells sorted from spleen or lymph node cells, taken before intestinal transplant. Every receptor here comes from a human donor who received an intestinal transplant.

The rearrangement links TRBV6-6 to TRBJ1-1; 9 bases line up with TRBD1. CDR3 length: 15 residues. Germline V CDR1 and CDR2: MNHNY, SVGAGI (reference sequence). Trimming cost V 2 bases and J 10 bases; bases outside gene matches: 11. Here the CDR3 DNA reads TGTGCCAGCAGTTACCGGGACAGGGCTTCATGGGGAGCTTTCTTT. Its translation is CASSYRDRASWGAFF.

Here the CDR3 reads CASTARDRGRANEQFF. The CDR3 DNA follows: TGTGCCAGTACGGCCCGGGACAGGGGGCGGGCGAATGAGCAGTTCTTC. The chain employs TRBV19 and TRBJ2-1, with 12 bases matching TRBD1. The CDR3 is 16 residues long. Looked up from germline, CDR1 is LNHDA and CDR2 is SQIVND (reference sequence). The V gene end was trimmed by 7 bases and the J gene end by 7 bases; junction bases not matched to a gene: 11. Full variable domain (outside the CDR3, taken from reference TRBV19 and TRBJ2-1): DGGITQSPKYLFRKEGQNVTLSCEQNLNHDAMYWYRQDPGQGLRLIYYSQIVNDFQKGDIAEGYSVSREKKESFPLTVTSAQKNPTAFYLCASTARDRGRANEQFFGPGTRLTVL.

The V gene is TRBV18, the J gene TRBJ2-3; 10 positions match TRBD2. CDR3 length equals 15 residues. Germline CDR1 is KGHSH and CDR2 is LQKENI. Trimming at V came to 3 bases and at J to 2 bases, leaving 2 bases not matched to a gene. The CDR3 here is CASSPLAGATDTQYF. In DNA form, the CDR3 reads TGTGCCAGCTCACCCCTAGCGGGGGCCACAGATACGCAGTATTTT.

This clone appeared a single time. The chain is built from TRBV7-9 and TRBJ2-7, with 7 bases aligning to TRBD1. The ends lost 1 base at V and 2 bases at J; junction bases unmatched: 5. The CDR3 is 15 amino acids. Germline-derived CDR1 and CDR2 are SEHNR and FQNEAQ (reference sequence). The CDR3 loop reads CASSLGTGGTYEQYF. The CDR3 nucleotides read TGTGCCAGCAGCTTAGGGACAGGAGGAACCTACGAGCAGTACTTC.

V usage is TRBV27 and J usage is TRBJ2-2, with 8 bases that match TRBD1. The CDR3 has 18 residues. Trimming at V came to 6 bases and at J to 3 bases, leaving 15 bases not matched to a gene. Germline V gene data show CDR1 as MNHEY and CDR2 as SMNVEV (reference sequence). The CDR3 loop reads CASRKDRVKALDTGELFF. The CDR3 DNA follows: TGTGCCAGCAGAAAGGACAGGGTTAAGGCTTTGGACACCGGGGAGCTGTTTTTT.

The gene calls are TRBV15 and TRBJ2-3; 7 positions match TRBD2. The CDR3 sequence is 16 residues long. J gave up 2 bases and V 1 base, and 6 bases lay outside the gene matches. CDR1 LNHNV and CDR2 YYDKDF come from the germline V gene (reference sequence). The CDR3 protein is CATSRGASGNTDTQYF. The CDR3 nucleotides read TGTGCCACCAGCAGAGGGGCTAGCGGAAACACAGATACGCAGTATTTT.

The chain joins TRBV5-1 to TRBJ1-4; D unresolved. Germline lookup yields CDR1 SGHRS and CDR2 YFSETQ. Trimming stripped 5 bases from V and 6 bases from J, with 11 bases between. The CDR3 has 13 residues. The chain's CDR3 is CASSFGGYEKLFF. The CDR3 DNA sequence: TGCGCCAGCAGTTTCGGCGGTTATGAAAAACTGTTTTTT. The full variable domain, rest sourced from reference TRBV5-1 and TRBJ1-4, is KAGVTQTPRYLIKTRGQQVTLSCSPISGHRSVSWYQQTPGQGLQFLFEYFSETQRNKGNFPGRFSGRQFSNSRSEMNVSTLELGDSALYLCASSFGGYEKLFFGSGTQLSVL.

The V gene is TRBV2, the J gene TRBJ2-1; TRBD2 matches 12 bases. Looked up from germline, CDR1 is SNHLY and CDR2 is FYNNEI. CDR3 length: 20 residues. V shed 7 bases and J 10 bases; nucleotides not matched to a gene: 26. The CDR3 DNA reads TGTGCCAGCACTGACAGGTCTAGCGGGGGGGGTTTGTTGATTTGGGGGGAGCAGTTCTTC. This sequence encodes CASTDRSSGGGLLIWGEQFF.

Written as DNA, the CDR3 is TGTGCCAGCAGTGACCGACTAGCGGGAGGCACAGATACGCAGTATTTT. Translating it yields CASSDRLAGGTDTQYF. V is TRBV28 and J is TRBJ2-3; 12 nucleotides agree with TRBD2. V dropped 5 bases and J dropped 1; count of bases not matched to a gene: 4. This CDR3 region has 16 residues. The germline V gene has CDR1 MDHEN and CDR2 SYDVKM.

This rearrangement joins TRBV4-2 to TRBJ2-2, with 14 bases aligning to TRBD2. V gave up 4 bases and J gave up 6 bases; unmatched junction bases: 4. CDR3 length: 16 residues. The germline V gene encodes CDR1 LGHNA and CDR2 YNFKEQ. The DNA of the CDR3 is TGTGCCAGCAGCCCCACGGGACTAGCGGGGGCCGGGGAGCTGTTTTTT. Protein: CASSPTGLAGAGELFF.

The V gene is TRBV11-1, the J gene TRBJ2-2; D unresolved. The CDR3 loop spans 14 amino acids. Trimming removed 3 bases at V and 6 bases at J, with 11 bases between. CDR1 is SGHAT, CDR2 FQDESV, per germline (reference sequence). The CDR3 is CASSFLVASGELFF. The DNA for the CDR3 is TGTGCCAGCAGCTTCCTAGTAGCATCCGGGGAGCTGTTTTTT. Combining the CDR3 with reference TRBV11-1 and TRBJ2-2 gives the whole variable domain EAEVAQSPRYKITEKSQAVAFWCDPISGHATLYWYRQILGQGPELLVQFQDESVVDDSQLPKDRFSAERLKGVDSTLKIQPAELGDSAMYLCASSFLVASGELFFGEGSRLTVL.

The chain combines TRBV9 with TRBJ2-2, with D perhaps TRBD2 (6 bases). CDR3 length equals 17 residues. V gave up 0 bases and J gave up 5 bases, with 17 bases separating them. Germline V gene data show CDR1 as SGDLS and CDR2 as YYNGEE. CDR3 amino acids: CASSVASTSGGTGELFF. CDR3 DNA sequence: TGTGCCAGCAGCGTAGCCTCGACTAGTGGGGGGACCGGGGAGCTGTTTTTT.

The gene calls are TRBV28 and TRBJ1-2; 8 bases map to TRBD1. CDR1 and CDR2 (germline): MDHEN, SYDVKM. V shed 2 bases and J 4 bases; nucleotides not matched to a gene: 6. The CDR3 loop spans 15 amino acids. CDR3 loop: CASSLSTGGSYGYTF. The DNA for the CDR3 is TGTGCCAGCAGTTTAAGCACAGGGGGAAGCTATGGCTACACCTTC.

Here the CDR3 reads CASSLRDYQETQYF. The CDR3 nucleotides are TGTGCCAGCAGCCTCCGGGACTACCAAGAGACCCAGTACTTC. The chain employs TRBV9 and TRBJ2-5, with D tentatively TRBD2 (6 bases). CDR3 length: 14 residues. Germline values: CDR1 SGDLS, CDR2 YYNGEE. Trimming left V 4 bases short and J 0 bases short, with 10 bases between.

V and J are TRBV27 and TRBJ2-3; 7 bases map to TRBD2. The CDR3 is 19 amino acids. Looked up from germline, CDR1 is MNHEY and CDR2 is SMNVEV (reference sequence). Trimming took 2 bases from V and 0 from J; bases not matched to a gene: 14. The CDR3 DNA reads TGTGCCAGCAGTTTACGGGGGAGCTGGCTAGCGGCTAGCACAGATACGCAGTATTTT. Translation: CASSLRGSWLAASTDTQYF.

J is TRBJ1-1 and V is TRBV6-5; D is unclear. The CDR3 contains 14 residues. Germline V CDR1 and CDR2: MNHEY, SVGAGI. With 5 bases removed from V and 4 bases from J, the gap between germline ends came to 14 bases. The CDR3 reads CASSTDPGSTEAFF. CDR3 sequence (DNA): TGTGCCAGCAGTACCGATCCGGGGAGCACTGAAGCTTTCTTT.

This clone showed up just a few times. The chain carries TRBV10-1 and TRBJ2-3, with 11 bases fitting TRBD2. From germline, CDR1 is WNHNN and CDR2 SYGVQD (reference sequence). With 0 bases clipped from V and 2 bases from J, the junction kept 1 base outside the gene matches. The CDR3 has 16 amino acids. As DNA, the CDR3 is TGCGCCAGCAGTGAGTCGACTAGCGGGGACACAGATACGCAGTATTTT. Residues: CASSESTSGDTDTQYF.

The chain joins TRBV7-9 to TRBJ1-2, with a possible D match to TRBD1 (5 bases). The CDR3 consists of 12 residues. The ends were cut back, 4 bases at V and 4 bases at J, with 7 bases in the middle. Germline-derived CDR1 and CDR2 are SEHNR and FQNEAQ (reference sequence). The CDR3 coding sequence is TGTGCCAGCAGCTCGCAGGGCTATGGCTACACCTTC. Protein product: CASSSQGYGYTF. Filled out from reference TRBV7-9 and TRBJ1-2, the complete variable domain reads DTGVSQNPRHKITKRGQNVTFRCDPISEHNRLYWYRQTLGQGPEFLTYFQNEAQLEKSRLLSDRFSAERPKGSFSTLEIQRTEQGDSAMYLCASSSQGYGYTFGSGTRLTVV.

The chain is built from TRBV6-1 and TRBJ1-1; weak D call: TRBD1 (5 bases). V was clipped by 0 bases and J by 5 bases, with 13 bases between them. The length of the CDR3 is 15 residues. CDR1 MNHNS and CDR2 SASEGT come from the germline V gene. This CDR3 is CASSEAKGLGTEAFF. The CDR3 bases are TGTGCCAGCAGTGAAGCGAAGGGGTTGGGGACTGAAGCTTTCTTT.

This rearrangement joins TRBV28 to TRBJ2-1; 9 bases align to TRBD2. Per germline, CDR1 MDHEN and CDR2 SYDVKM. CDR3 length: 16 residues. V was pared by 5 bases and J by 7 bases, with 12 bases of the junction left unmatched. The CDR3 loop is CASSPLAGEVRNEQFF. The CDR3 DNA is TGTGCCAGCAGTCCTTTAGCGGGAGAGGTTAGGAATGAGCAGTTCTTC.

In this sample, this clone turned up once. The sample has other DNA sequences that encode this CDR3 too. The CDR3 reads CASSLRTSGNSYNEQFF. Here the CDR3 DNA reads TGTGCCAGCAGTCTCAGGACTAGCGGGAACTCCTACAATGAGCAGTTCTTC. The rearrangement links TRBV27 to TRBJ2-1; 12 bases line up with TRBD2. Germline CDR1 is MNHEY and CDR2 is SMNVEV (reference sequence). The V gene end was trimmed by 5 bases and the J gene end by 0 bases; junction bases not matched to a gene: 5. This CDR3 has 17 amino acids.

The chain carries TRBV18 and TRBJ2-7, with 12 nucleotides matching TRBD2. CDR1 is KGHSH and CDR2 is LQKENI in the germline V gene. V was clipped by 2 bases and J by 3 bases; unmatched bases: 11. CDR3 length: 18 amino acids. Here the CDR3 DNA reads TGTGCCAGCTCACCATCCCCGTGGACTAGCGGGATTATCTACGAGCAGTACTTC. This translates into CASSPSPWTSGIIYEQYF.

V usage is TRBV4-1 and J usage is TRBJ2-2; weak D call: TRBD2 (5 bases). The CDR3 runs to 15 residues. V lost 6 bases and J 4 bases, leaving 15 bases between the germline ends. CDR1 is MGHRA and CDR2 is YSYEKL in the germline V gene. The CDR3 protein is CASRLLASSTGELFF. In nucleotides, the CDR3 is TGCGCCAGCAGGCTGTTAGCGAGTAGCACCGGGGAGCTGTTTTTT.